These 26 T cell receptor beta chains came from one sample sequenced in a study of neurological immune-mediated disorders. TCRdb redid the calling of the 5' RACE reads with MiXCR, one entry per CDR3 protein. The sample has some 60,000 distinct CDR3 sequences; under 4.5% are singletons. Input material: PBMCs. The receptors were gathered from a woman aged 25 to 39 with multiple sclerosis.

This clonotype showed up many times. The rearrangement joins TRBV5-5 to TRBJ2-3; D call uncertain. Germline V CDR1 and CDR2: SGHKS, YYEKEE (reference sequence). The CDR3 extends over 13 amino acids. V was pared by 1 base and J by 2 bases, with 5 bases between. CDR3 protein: CASSLNPTDTQYF. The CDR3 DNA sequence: TGTGCCAGCAGCTTGAACCCCACAGATACGCAGTATTTT.

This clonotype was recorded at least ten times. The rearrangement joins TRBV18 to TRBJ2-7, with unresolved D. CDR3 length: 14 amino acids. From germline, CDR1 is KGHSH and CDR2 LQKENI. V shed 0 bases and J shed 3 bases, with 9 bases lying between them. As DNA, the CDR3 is TGTGCCAGCTCACCACCCGACGGATTCTACGAGCAGTACTTC. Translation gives CASSPPDGFYEQYF.

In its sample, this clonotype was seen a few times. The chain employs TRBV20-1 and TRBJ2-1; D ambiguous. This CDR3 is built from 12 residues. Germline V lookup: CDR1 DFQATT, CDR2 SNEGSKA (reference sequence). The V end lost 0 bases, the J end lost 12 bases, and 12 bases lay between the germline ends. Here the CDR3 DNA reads TGCAGTGCTAGAGATCCTAGTGGCTGGCAGTTCTTC. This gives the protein CSARDPSGWQFF.

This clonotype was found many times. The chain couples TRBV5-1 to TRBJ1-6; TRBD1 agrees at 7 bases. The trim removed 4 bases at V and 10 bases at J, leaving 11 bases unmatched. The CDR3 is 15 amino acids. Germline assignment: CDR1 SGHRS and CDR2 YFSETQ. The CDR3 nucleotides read TGCGCCAGCAGCGGCGAACAGGGGCCATACTCACCCCTCCACTTT. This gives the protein CASSGEQGPYSPLHF.

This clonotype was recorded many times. CDR3: CASSPRAGGYNEQFF. In nucleotides, the CDR3 is TGTGCCAGCAGCCCCCGTGCTGGGGGGTACAATGAGCAGTTCTTC. The chain has TRBV7-2 and TRBJ2-1; maybe TRBD2 (6 bases). Germline lookup yields CDR1 SGHTA and CDR2 FQGNSA. V lost 5 bases and J 4 bases, leaving 15 bases between the germline ends. The CDR3 length is 15 residues. Supplemented by reference TRBV7-2 and TRBJ2-1, the full variable domain reads GAGVSQSPSNKVTEKGKDVELRCDPISGHTALYWYRQSLGQGLEFLIYFQGNSAPDKSGLPSDRFSAERTGGSVSTLTIQRTQQEDSAVYLCASSPRAGGYNEQFFGPGTRLTVL.

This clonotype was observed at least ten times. CDR3 sequence: CASSYTTGVKNYGYTF. CDR3 nucleotide sequence: TGTGCCAGCAGTTACACCACAGGAGTAAAGAACTATGGCTACACCTTC. The chain carries TRBV6-5 and TRBJ1-2, with a weak D call TRBD1 (5 bases). In germline, CDR1 is MNHEY, CDR2 SVGAGI. There are 16 residues in the CDR3. V shed 2 bases and J shed 2 bases, with 15 bases lying between them.

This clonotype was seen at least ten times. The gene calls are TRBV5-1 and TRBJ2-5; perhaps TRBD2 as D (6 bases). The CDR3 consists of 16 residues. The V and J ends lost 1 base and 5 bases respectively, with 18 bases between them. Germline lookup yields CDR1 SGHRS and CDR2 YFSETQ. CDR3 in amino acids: CASSLRASEGRETQYF. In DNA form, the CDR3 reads TGCGCCAGCAGCTTGAGGGCTAGCGAGGGTAGGGAGACCCAGTACTTC.

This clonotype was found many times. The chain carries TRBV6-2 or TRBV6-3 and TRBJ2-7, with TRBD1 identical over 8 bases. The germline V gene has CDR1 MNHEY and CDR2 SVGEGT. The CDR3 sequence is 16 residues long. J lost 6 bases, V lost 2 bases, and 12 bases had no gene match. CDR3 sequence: CASSYPGQGRRREQYF. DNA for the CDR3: TGTGCCAGCAGTTACCCCGGACAGGGCCGTAGGCGCGAGCAGTACTTC.

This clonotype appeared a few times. The CDR3 nucleotides are TGTGCCAGCAGCTTAGAAGCTCTAGTGAACACCGGGGAGCTGTTTTTT. Translating it yields CASSLEALVNTGELFF. J is TRBJ2-2 and V is TRBV7-2; no clear D gene. The CDR3 has 16 amino acids. Trimming stripped 1 base from V and 1 base from J, with 10 bases between. The germline CDR1 and CDR2 sequences are SGHTA and FQGNSA.

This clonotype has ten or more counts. CDR3 protein: CASSLAAATRPPEAFF. DNA for the CDR3: TGTGCCAGCAGCTTAGCGGCAGCAACCCGACCACCTGAAGCTTTCTTT. This sequence joins TRBV7-8 and TRBJ1-1; unclear D gene. Germline V gene sequence: CDR1 SGHVS, CDR2 FQNEAQ. The V end was cut by 0 bases, the J end by 6 bases, with 17 bases between. The CDR3 loop spans 16 amino acids.

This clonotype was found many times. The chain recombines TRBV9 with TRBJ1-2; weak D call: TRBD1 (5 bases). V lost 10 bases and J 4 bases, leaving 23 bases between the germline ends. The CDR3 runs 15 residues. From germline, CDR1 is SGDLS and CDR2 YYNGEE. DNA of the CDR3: TGTGCCTCCGAAGGAACGGGCCCGGGGGGCTATGGCTACACCTTC. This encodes CASEGTGPGGYGYTF.

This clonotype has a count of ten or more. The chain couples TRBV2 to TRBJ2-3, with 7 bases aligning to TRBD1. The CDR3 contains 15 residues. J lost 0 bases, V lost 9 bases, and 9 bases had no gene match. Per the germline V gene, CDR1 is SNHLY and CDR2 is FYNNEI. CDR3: CASSLGQHSTDTQYF. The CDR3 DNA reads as TGTGCCAGTTCATTGGGACAGCATAGCACAGATACGCAGTATTTT.

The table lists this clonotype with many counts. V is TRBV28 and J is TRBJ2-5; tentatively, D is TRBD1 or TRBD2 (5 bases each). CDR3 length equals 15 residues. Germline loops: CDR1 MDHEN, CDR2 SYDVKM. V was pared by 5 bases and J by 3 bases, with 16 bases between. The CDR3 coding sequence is TGTGCCAGCAGTACTCCTGGGGGTCGGGAAGAGACCCAGTACTTC. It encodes CASSTPGGREETQYF.

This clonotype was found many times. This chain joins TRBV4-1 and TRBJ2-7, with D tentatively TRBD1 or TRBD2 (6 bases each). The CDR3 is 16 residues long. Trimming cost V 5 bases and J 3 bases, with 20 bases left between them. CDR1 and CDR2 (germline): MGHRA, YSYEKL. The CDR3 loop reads CASSWGATEVSYEQYF. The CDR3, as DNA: TGCGCCAGCAGCTGGGGGGCGACAGAGGTGAGCTACGAGCAGTACTTC.

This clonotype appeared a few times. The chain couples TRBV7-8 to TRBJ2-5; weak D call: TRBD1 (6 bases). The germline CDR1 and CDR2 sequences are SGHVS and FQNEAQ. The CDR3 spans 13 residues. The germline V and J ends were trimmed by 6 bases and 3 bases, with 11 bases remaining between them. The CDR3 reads CASRQGAKETQYF. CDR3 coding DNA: TGTGCCAGCAGACAGGGAGCAAAAGAGACCCAGTACTTC.

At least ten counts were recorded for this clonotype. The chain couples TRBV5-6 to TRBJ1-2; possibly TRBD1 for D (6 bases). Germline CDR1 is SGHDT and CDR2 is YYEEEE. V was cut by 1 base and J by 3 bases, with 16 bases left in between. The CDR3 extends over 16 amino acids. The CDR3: CASSLWRDTFYYGYTF. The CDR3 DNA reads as TGTGCCAGCAGCTTGTGGCGGGACACTTTCTACTATGGCTACACCTTC.

The CDR3 here is CASRDRTTNEQFF. Here the CDR3 DNA reads TGTGCCAGCAGAGACAGAACGACCAATGAGCAGTTCTTC. The chain joins TRBV28 to TRBJ2-1; D is perhaps TRBD1 (5 bases). The CDR3 totals 13 residues. Germline loops: CDR1 MDHEN, CDR2 SYDVKM. V was cut by 6 bases and J by 6 bases, with 12 bases left in between. Full variable domain (rest looked up from reference TRBV28 and TRBJ2-1): DVKVTQSSRYLVKRTGEKVFLECVQDMDHENMFWYRQDPGLGLRLIYFSYDVKMKEKGDIPEGYSVSREKKERFSLILESASTNQTSMYLCASRDRTTNEQFFGPGTRLTVL.

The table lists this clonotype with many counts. In DNA, the CDR3 is TGCGCCAGCAGCTGGAAAATCGGGGAGACCCAGTACTTC. Its protein is CASSWKIGETQYF. This chain connects TRBV5-1 to TRBJ2-5; D unclear. Germline V CDR1 and CDR2: SGHRS, YFSETQ. Trimming removed 3 bases from V and 5 bases from J, with 11 bases in between. The CDR3 totals 13 residues. Full variable domain (rest looked up from reference TRBV5-1 and TRBJ2-5): KAGVTQTPRYLIKTRGQQVTLSCSPISGHRSVSWYQQTPGQGLQFLFEYFSETQRNKGNFPGRFSGRQFSNSRSEMNVSTLELGDSALYLCASSWKIGETQYFGPGTRLLVL.

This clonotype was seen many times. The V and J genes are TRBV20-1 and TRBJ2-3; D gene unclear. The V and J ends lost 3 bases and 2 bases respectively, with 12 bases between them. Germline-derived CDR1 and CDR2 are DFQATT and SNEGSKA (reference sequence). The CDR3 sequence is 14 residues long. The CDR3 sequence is CSARVPYVTDTQYF. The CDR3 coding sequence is TGCAGTGCTAGGGTTCCGTACGTCACAGATACGCAGTATTTT.

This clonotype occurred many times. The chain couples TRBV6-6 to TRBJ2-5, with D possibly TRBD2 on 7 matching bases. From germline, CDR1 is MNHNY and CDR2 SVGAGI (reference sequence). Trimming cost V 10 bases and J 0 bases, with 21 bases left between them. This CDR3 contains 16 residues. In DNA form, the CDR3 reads TGTGCCACCGATGGGGGGGCAGCGGTCTACCAAGAGACCCAGTACTTC. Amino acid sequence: CATDGGAAVYQETQYF.

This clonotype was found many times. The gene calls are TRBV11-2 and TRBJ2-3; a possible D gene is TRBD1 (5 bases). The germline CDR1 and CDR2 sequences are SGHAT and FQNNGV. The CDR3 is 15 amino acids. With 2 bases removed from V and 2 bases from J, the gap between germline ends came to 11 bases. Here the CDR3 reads CASSLNGRATDTQYF. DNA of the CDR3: TGTGCCAGCAGCTTAAATGGCAGGGCCACAGATACGCAGTATTTT.

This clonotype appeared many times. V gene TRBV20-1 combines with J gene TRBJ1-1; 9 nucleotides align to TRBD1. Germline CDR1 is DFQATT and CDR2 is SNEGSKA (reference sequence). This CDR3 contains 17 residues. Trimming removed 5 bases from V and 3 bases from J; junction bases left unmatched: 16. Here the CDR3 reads CSASGGGQGGLDTEAFF. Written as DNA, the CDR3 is TGCAGTGCTTCCGGTGGGGGACAGGGAGGTTTGGACACTGAAGCTTTCTTT.

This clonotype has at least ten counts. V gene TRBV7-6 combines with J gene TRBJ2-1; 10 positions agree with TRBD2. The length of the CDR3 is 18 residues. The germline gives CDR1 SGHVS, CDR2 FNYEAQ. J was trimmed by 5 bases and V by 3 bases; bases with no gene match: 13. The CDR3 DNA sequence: TGTGCCAGCAGCTTGTTGACAGGACTAGCGGAAGCACACAATGAGCAGTTCTTC. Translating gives CASSLLTGLAEAHNEQFF.

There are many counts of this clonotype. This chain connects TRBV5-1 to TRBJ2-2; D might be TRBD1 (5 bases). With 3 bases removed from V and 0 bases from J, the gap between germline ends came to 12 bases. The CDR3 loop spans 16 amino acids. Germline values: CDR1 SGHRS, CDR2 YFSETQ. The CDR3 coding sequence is TGCGCCAGCAGCTCCAGGGCAGGATCGAACACCGGGGAGCTGTTTTTT. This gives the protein CASSSRAGSNTGELFF.

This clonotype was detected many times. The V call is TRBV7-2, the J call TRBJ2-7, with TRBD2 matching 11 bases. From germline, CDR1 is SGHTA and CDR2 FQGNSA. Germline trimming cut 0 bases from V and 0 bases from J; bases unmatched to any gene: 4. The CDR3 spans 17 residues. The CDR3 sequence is CASSLAASGGSSYEQYF. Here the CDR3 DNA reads TGTGCCAGCAGCTTAGCGGCTAGCGGGGGGAGCTCCTACGAGCAGTACTTC.

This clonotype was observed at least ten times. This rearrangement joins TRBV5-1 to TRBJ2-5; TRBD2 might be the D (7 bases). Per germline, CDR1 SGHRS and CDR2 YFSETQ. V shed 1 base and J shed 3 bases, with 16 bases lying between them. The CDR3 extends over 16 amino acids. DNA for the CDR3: TGCGCCAGCAGCTTGATTTTGCGGGGGCCCGAAGAGACCCAGTACTTC. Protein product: CASSLILRGPEETQYF.